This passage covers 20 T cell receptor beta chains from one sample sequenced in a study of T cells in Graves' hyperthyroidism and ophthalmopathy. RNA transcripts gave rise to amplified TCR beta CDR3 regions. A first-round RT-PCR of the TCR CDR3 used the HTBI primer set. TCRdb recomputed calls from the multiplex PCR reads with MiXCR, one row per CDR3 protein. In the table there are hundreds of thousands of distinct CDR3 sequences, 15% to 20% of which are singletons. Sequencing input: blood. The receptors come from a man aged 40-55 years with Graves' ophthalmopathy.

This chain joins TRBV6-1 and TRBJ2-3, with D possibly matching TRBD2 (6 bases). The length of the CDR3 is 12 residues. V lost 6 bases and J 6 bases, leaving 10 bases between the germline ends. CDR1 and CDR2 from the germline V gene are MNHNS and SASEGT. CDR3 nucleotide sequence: TGTGCCAGCAGGCCTGGAGGGGATACGCAGTATTTT. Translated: CASRPGGDTQYF.

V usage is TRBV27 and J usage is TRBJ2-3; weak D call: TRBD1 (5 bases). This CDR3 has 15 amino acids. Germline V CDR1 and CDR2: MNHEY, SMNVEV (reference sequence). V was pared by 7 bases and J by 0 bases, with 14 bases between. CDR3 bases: TGTGCCAGCACCCTAGGGGCAGCAAGCACAGATACGCAGTATTTT. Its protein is CASTLGAASTDTQYF.

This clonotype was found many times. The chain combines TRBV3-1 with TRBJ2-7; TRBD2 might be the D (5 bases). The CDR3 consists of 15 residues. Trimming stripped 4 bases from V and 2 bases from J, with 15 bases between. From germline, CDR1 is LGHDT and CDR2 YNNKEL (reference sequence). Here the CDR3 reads CASSRGGLPPYEQYF. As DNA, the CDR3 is TGTGCCAGCAGCCGCGGAGGCCTGCCTCCCTACGAGCAGTACTTC.

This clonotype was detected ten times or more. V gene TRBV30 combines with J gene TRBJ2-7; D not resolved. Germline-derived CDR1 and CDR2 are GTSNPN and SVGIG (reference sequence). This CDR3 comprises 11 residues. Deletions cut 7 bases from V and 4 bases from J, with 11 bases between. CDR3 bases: TGTGCCTCCCAACATGAGTACGAGCAGTACTTC. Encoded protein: CASQHEYEQYF.

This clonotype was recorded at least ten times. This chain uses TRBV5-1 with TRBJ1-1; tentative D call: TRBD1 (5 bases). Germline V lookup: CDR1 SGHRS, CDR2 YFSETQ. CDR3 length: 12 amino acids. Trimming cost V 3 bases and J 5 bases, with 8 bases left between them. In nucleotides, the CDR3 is TGCGCCAGCAGCTCCCAGGGTACTGAAGCTTTCTTT. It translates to CASSSQGTEAFF.

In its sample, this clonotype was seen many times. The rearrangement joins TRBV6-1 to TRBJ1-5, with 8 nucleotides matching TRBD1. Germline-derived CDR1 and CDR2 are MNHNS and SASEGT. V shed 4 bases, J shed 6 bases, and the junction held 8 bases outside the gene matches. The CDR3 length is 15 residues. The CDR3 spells CASSAAGGPGQPQHF. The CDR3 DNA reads TGTGCCAGCAGTGCGGCAGGGGGCCCGGGTCAGCCCCAGCATTTT.

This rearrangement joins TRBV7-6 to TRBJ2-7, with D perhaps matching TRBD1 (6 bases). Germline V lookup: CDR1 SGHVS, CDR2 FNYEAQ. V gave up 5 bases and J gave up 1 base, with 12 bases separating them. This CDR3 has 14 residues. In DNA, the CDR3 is TGTGCCAGCAGCCCAACAGGGATATCCTACGAGCAGTACTTC. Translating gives CASSPTGISYEQYF.

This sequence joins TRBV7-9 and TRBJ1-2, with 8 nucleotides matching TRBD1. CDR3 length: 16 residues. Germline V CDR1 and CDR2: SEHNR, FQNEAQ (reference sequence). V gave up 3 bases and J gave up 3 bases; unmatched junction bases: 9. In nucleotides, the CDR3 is TGTGCCAGCAGCTTCAGTGGTACGGGACAGGACTATGGCTACACCTTC. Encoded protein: CASSFSGTGQDYGYTF.

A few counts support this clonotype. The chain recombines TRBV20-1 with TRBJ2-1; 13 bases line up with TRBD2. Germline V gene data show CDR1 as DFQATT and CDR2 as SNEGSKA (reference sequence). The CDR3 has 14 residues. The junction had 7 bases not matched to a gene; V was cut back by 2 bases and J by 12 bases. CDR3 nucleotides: TGCAGTGCTAGACCGGGACTAGCGGGATTCCGGCAGTTCTTC. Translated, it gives CSARPGLAGFRQFF.

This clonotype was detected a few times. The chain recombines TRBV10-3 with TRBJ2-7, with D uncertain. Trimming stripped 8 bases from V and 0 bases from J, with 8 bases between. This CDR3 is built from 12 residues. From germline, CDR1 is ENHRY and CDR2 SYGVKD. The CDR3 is CAIAALSYEQYF. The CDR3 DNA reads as TGTGCCATCGCTGCCCTCTCCTACGAGCAGTACTTC.

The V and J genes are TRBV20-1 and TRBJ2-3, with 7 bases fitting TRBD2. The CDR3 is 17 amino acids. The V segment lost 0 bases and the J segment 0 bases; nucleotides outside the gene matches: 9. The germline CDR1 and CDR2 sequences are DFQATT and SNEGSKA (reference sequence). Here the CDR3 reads CSARDPSGRHSTDTQYF. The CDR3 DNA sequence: TGCAGTGCTAGAGATCCTAGCGGAAGACATAGCACAGATACGCAGTATTTT.

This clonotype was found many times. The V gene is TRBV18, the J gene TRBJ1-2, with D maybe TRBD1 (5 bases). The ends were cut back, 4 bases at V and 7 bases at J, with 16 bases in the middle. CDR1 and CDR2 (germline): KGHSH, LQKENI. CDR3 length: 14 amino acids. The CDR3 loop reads CASSLQLGAGGYTF. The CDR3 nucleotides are TGTGCCAGCTCACTCCAACTCGGGGCTGGTGGCTACACCTTC.

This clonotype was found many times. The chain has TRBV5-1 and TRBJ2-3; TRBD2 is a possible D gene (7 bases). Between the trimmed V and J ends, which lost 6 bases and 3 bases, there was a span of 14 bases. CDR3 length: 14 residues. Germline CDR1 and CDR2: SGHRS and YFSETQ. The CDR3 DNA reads TGCGCCAGCATGATGGGGGGGACAACAGATACGCAGTATTTT. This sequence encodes CASMMGGTTDTQYF.

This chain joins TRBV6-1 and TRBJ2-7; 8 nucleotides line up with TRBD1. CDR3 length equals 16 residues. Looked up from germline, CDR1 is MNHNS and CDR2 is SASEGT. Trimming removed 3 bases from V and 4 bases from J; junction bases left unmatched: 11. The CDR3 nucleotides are TGTGCCAGCAGTGAGGCCGGTATGAGACAGGGGTACGAGCAGTACTTC. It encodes CASSEAGMRQGYEQYF.

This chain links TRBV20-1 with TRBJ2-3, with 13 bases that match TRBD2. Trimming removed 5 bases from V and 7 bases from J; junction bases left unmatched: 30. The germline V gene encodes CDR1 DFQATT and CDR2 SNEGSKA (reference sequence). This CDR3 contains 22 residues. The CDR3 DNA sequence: TGCAGTGCTTCTCCACGGTGGGGGAGAGGGACTAGCGGGATGATAGGTGGAAATACGCAGTATTTT. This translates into CSASPRWGRGTSGMIGGNTQYF.

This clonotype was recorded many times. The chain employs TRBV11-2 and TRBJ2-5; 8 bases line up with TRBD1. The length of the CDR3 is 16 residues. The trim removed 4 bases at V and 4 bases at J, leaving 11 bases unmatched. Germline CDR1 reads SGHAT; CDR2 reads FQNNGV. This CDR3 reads CASSSTHGQGGETQYF. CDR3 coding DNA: TGTGCCAGCAGCTCCACTCATGGACAGGGAGGAGAGACCCAGTACTTC.

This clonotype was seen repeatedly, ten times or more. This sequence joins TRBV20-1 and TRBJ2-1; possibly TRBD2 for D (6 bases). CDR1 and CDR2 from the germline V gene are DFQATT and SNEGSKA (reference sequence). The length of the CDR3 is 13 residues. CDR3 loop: CSLLAVSYNEQFF. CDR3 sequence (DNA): TGCAGCCTCTTAGCGGTGAGCTACAATGAGCAGTTCTTC.

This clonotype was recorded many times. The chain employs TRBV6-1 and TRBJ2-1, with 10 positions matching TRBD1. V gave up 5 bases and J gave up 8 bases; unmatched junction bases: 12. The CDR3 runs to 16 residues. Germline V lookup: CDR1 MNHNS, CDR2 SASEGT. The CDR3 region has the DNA TGTGCCAGCAGTTTTCCGGGACAGGGGTTACCATATGAGCAGTTCTTC. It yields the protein CASSFPGQGLPYEQFF.

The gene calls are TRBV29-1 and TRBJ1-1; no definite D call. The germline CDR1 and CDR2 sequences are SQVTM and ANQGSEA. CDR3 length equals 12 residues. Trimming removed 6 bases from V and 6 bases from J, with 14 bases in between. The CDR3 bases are TGCAGCGTCCACCGTCACAAGGCTGAAGCTTTCTTT. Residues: CSVHRHKAEAFF.

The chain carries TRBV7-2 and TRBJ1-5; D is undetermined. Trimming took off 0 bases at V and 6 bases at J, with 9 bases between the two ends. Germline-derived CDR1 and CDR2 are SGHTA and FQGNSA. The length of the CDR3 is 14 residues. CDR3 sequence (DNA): TGTGCCAGCAGCTTAGCAGGGAATCGTCAGCCCCAGCATTTT. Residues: CASSLAGNRQPQHF.